A selection of T cell receptor beta chains follows, all from one sample in a study of spatial heterogeneity in lung cancer. TCRdb independently ran MiXCR on the 5' RACE reads; one entry per CDR3 protein. Of tens of thousands of distinct CDR3 sequences in the sample, approximately 7% were seen once. This sample comprised PBMCs, obtained at surgery. These receptors originate from a male donor with early-stage non-small cell lung cancer. Each CDR3 is given with its conserved first and last residue. A D gene is named only where the DNA matches it firmly. Clone size, where shown, is once, few, many, or a class for clones that have expanded.

many	TRBJ1-1	TRBV27	.	TGTGCCAGCAGTTTGACCGTGAACACTGAAGCTTTCTTT	CASSLTVNTEAFF
many	TRBJ1-6	TRBV25-1	.	TGTGCCAGCAGTGAATCCTCCCCTGGACTCTATAATTCACCCCTCCACTTT	CASSESSPGLYNSPLHF
.	TRBJ2-3	TRBV4-1	.	TGCGCCAGCAGCCAAGACCGTCACTCTAGCACAGATACGCAGTATTTT	CASSQDRHSSTDTQYF
.	TRBJ2-3	TRBV5-1	TRBD2	TGCGCCAGCAGCCCCGGCATTAGCGGGAGGAGCACAGATACGCAGTATTTT	CASSPGISGRSTDTQYF
many	TRBJ1-5	TRBV24-1	.	TGTGCCACCAGTGACGAGGACACCTTCAATCAGCCCCAGCATTTT	CATSDEDTFNQPQHF
many	TRBJ2-1	TRBV29-1	.	TGCAGCGTCTACTCAGGGTTATCCTACAATGAGCAGTTCTTC	CSVYSGLSYNEQFF
few	TRBJ1-1	TRBV18	.	TGTGCCAGCTCCCCACCGGGTCTGACTTTTGGTTTCTTT	CASSPPGLTFGFF
.	TRBJ2-3	TRBV20-1	TRBD2	TGCAGTGCTGTTAGCGGGAGTGGCACAGATACGCAGTATTTT	CSAVSGSGTDTQYF
few	TRBJ1-2	TRBV20-1	.	TGCAGTGCTAGCAACCCCTCAAGCTATGGCTACACCTTC	CSASNPSSYGYTF
many	TRBJ2-3	TRBV7-2	.	TGTGCCAGCAGCTTAGAACAGGGACGAGATACGCAGTATTTT	CASSLEQGRDTQYF
many	TRBJ2-2	TRBV28	.	TGTGCCATCCAAACCACCGGGGAGCTGTTTTTT	CAIQTTGELFF
few	TRBJ2-3	TRBV18	TRBD1	TGTGCCAGCTCACCGGGGACAGTGAACACAGATATGCAGTATTTT	CASSPGTVNTDMQYF
many	TRBJ2-7	TRBV3-1	.	TGTGCCAGCAGCCTAGGGCACAGGGAGAACGAGCAGTACTTC	CASSLGHRENEQYF
once	TRBJ2-7	TRBV9	.	TGTGCCAGCAGCGCCAACTCCTACGAGCAGTACTTC	CASSANSYEQYF
.	TRBJ2-3	TRBV5-6	TRBD2	TGTGCCAGCAGCCCCATCACTAGCGGGGGGGCAGATACGCAGTATTTT	CASSPITSGGADTQYF
few	TRBJ2-7	TRBV7-3	.	TGTGCCAGCAGCTTAAGCGACGACTACGAGCAGTACTTC	CASSLSDDYEQYF
many	TRBJ2-5	TRBV9	.	TGTGCCAGCAGCGTACGAGGGGCTGTCGAAGAGACCCAGTACTTC	CASSVRGAVEETQYF
.	TRBJ2-7	TRBV6-5	.	TGTGCCAGCAGTTTTAACAGAGCCTACGAGCAGTACTTC	CASSFNRAYEQYF
.	TRBJ2-3	TRBV25-1	TRBD2	TGTGCCAGCAGTGCAGGACTAGCGGGGCACACAGATACGCAGTATTTT	CASSAGLAGHTDTQYF
few	TRBJ2-7	TRBV20-1	.	TGCAGTGCTAGAGTGGGCAACAGGGGAGGGTACGAGCAGTACTTC	CSARVGNRGGYEQYF
many	TRBJ1-2	TRBV12-3/TRBV12-4	.	TGTGCCAGCAGTGAAGGCTATGGCTACACCTTC	CASSEGYGYTF
.	TRBJ2-2	TRBV9	.	TGTGCCAGCAGCGTCACGCAGGGATATACCGGGGAGCTGTTTTTT	CASSVTQGYTGELFF
many	TRBJ1-1	TRBV14	.	TGTGCCAGCAGCCATCTAGGTAGACGCACTGAAGCTTTCTTT	CASSHLGRRTEAFF
few	TRBJ2-1	TRBV2	TRBD2	TGTGCCAGCAGTAGGACTAGCGGGGGGCTCGGTGAGCAGTTCTTC	CASSRTSGGLGEQFF
.	TRBJ2-1	TRBV7-9	.	TGTGCCAGCAGCTCCTTCAAGAGGGGGGACAATGAGCAGTTCTTC	CASSSFKRGDNEQFF
.	TRBJ1-5	TRBV18	TRBD1	TGTGCCAGCTCAGTGTCGGGACAGGGAAGTCAGCCCCAGCATTTT	CASSVSGQGSQPQHF
.	TRBJ2-3	TRBV28	.	TGTGCCAGCAGTTTAGGATTCGGGGGAGCCTTGGGCGCAGATACGCAGTATTTT	CASSLGFGGALGADTQYF
many	TRBJ1-2	TRBV7-2	.	TGTGCCAGCACGCAGGAAAATTATGGCTACACCTTC	CASTQENYGYTF